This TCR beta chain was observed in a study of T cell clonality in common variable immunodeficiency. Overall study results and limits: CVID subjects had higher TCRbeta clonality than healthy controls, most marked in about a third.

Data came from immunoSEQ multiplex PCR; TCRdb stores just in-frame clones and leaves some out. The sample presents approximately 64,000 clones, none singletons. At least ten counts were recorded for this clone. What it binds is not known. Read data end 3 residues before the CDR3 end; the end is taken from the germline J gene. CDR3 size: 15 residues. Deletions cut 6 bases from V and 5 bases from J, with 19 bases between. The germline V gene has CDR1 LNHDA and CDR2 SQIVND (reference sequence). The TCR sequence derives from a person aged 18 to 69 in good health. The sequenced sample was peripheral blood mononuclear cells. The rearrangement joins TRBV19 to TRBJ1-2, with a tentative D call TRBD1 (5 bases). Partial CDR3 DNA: TGTGCCAGTAGGCCTACGGGGGGAGTCCCTTATGGC. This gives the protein CASRPTGGVPYG. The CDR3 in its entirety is CASRPTGGVPYGYTF.